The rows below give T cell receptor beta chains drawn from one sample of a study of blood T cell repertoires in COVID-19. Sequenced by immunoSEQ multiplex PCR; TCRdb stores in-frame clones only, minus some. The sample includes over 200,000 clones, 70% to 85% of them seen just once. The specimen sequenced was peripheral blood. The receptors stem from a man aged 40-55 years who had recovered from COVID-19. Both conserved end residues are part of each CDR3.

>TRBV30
CAWRLSGAGNTIYF
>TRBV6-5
CASSGWETQYF
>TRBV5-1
CASSSVGVGDTQYF
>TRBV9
CASTTSSGGGYNEQFF
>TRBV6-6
CAVRDSRAETQYF
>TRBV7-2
CASSLVQGADTQYF
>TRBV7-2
CASSFSGGVETQYF
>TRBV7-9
CASLVGGVADTQYF
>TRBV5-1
CASSLTLTSGGILTSTDTQYF
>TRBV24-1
CATSDSRAGLGQFF
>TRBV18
CASSPNQVEGDGAFF
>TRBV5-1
CASSTRGTGGLSSYEQYF
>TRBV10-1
CASSFGGNTEAFF
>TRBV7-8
CASSTHRDRGFYSNQPQHF
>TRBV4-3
CASSPRQGGHADTQYF
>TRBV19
CASSAGPEQYF
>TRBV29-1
CSSRAGGGLAVYNEQFF
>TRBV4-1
CASSQRPGDRARKQYF
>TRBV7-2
CASSSTGGAYEQYF
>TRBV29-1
CSVEPGTGGYYGYTF